This TCR beta chain comes out of a study of CD8 T cells in Susac syndrome. RNA totalling roughly 0.45 to 1 ug underwent reverse transcription with random hexamers. Amplification of the TCR beta CDR3 was carried out by immunoSEQ multiplex PCR, which spanned a total of 54 Vbeta and 13 Jbeta segments. TCRdb re-analysed the immunoSEQ multiplex PCR reads in MiXCR, keeping a single row per CDR3 protein. This table holds about 19,000 distinct CDR3 sequences, approximately 95% found once. On this clonotype: The antigen is undetermined.

Germline V lookup: CDR1 LNHDA, CDR2 SQIVND (reference sequence). The CDR3 spans 15 residues. The trim removed 5 bases at V and 10 bases at J, leaving 6 bases unmatched. Study results and limitations: As the study acknowledged, the number of individuals in its TCR sequencing and HLA analysis was relatively small.

The sample consisted of CD8+ T cells from PBMCs. The chain is built from TRBV19 and TRBJ2-1, with 15 bases lining up with TRBD2. The clonotype comes from a human donor in good health. CDR3: CASSPGLAGGREQFF. The CDR3, as DNA: TGTGCCAGTAGTCCGGGACTAGCGGGAGGTCGCGAGCAGTTCTTC.